The 3 T cell receptor beta chains reported below all come from one sample, sequenced in a study of blood T cell repertoires in COVID-19. Method: immunoSEQ multiplex PCR; TCRdb's copy keeps in-frame clones and lacks some. The sample gives 180,000 or so clones, roughly 82% of which show up once; 13% to 15% is in the top ten. The sequencing input was PBMCs or T cells enriched from blood (not recorded which). These receptors all stem from a man over 45 who had recovered from COVID-19.

The V gene is TRBV19, the J gene TRBJ1-2, with 11 bases identical to TRBD1. The junction had 6 bases not matched to a gene; V was cut back by 3 bases and J by 3 bases. Germline values: CDR1 LNHDA, CDR2 SQIVND (reference sequence). The CDR3 extends over 16 amino acids. The CDR3 here is CASSILGTGGYYGYTF. CDR3 bases: TGTGCCAGTAGTATTCTCGGGACAGGGGGTTACTATGGCTACACCTTC.

The J gene is TRBJ1-1, the V gene TRBV27, with 7 bases that match TRBD1. The CDR3 has 14 amino acids. Germline V gene lookup returns CDR1 MNHEY and CDR2 SMNVEV (reference sequence). V shed 5 bases, J shed 1 base, and the junction held 4 bases outside the gene matches. The CDR3 reads CASSQRQGNTEAFF. The CDR3 DNA reads as TGTGCCAGCAGTCAGAGACAGGGGAACACTGAAGCTTTCTTT.

The chain uses TRBV5-1 and TRBJ1-1; TRBD1 matches 12 bases. The CDR3 extends over 17 amino acids. Germline V lookup: CDR1 SGHRS, CDR2 YFSETQ. After removal of 0 bases from V and 2 bases from J, the junction contained 5 bases not matched to a gene. The CDR3 here is CASSLGPGTGGNTEAFF. For the CDR3, the DNA is TGCGCCAGCAGCTTGGGTCCCGGGACAGGGGGCAACACTGAAGCTTTCTTT. Full variable domain (remainder filled in from reference TRBV5-1 and TRBJ1-1): KAGVTQTPRYLIKTRGQQVTLSCSPISGHRSVSWYQQTPGQGLQFLFEYFSETQRNKGNFPGRFSGRQFSNSRSEMNVSTLELGDSALYLCASSLGPGTGGNTEAFFGQGTRLTVV.